The present TCR beta chain was sequenced within a study of blood T cell dynamics during melanoma immunotherapy. About the research overall: Patients with metastatic melanoma got pembrolizumab or nivolumab-ipilimumab as first-line care. Findings of the study overall: The study could not tell melanoma-specific clones from general immune activation.

A fixed DNA input of about 0.35 ug was used per bulk PBMC sample. Some clones are missing from TCRdb's copy, which holds only in-frame ones; the method was immunoSEQ multiplex PCR. Of 15,000 or so clones in the sample, roughly nine tenths are singletons; the top ten hold around 7.8%. On this clone itself: Its specificity is unknown.

Described time point: week 3, after first cycle of checkpoint inhibitor. Response was assessed by RECIST 1.1 at 12 weeks, except a couple of rapid progressors. This clonotype was obtained from a human donor with melanoma. The input for sequencing was blood, taken from a patient treated with checkpoint blockade.

In nucleotides, the CDR3 is TGCGCCAGCAGTGAGTCTAACAGGACCGCGAGAAACACCATATATTTT. As protein: CASSESNRTARNTIYF. The chain recombines TRBV10-1 with TRBJ1-3; weak D call: TRBD1 (5 bases). Germline assignment: CDR1 WNHNN and CDR2 SYGVQD (reference sequence). CDR3 length: 16 residues. V was trimmed by 0 bases and J by 5 bases, leaving 14 bases between them.